One sample yielded the 10 T cell receptor beta chains listed below, sequenced in a study of long-term antiretroviral therapy in people with HIV. Survey-level immunoSEQ v3.0 assays were run. Measured with immunoSEQ multiplex PCR; TCRdb has only the in-frame clones, and not every one. The data show some 15,000 clones, over 60% seen once. Sequencing was performed on unsorted PBMCs, taken 0.5 years before starting antiretroviral therapy. The receptors originated from a woman aged 40 to 55 with HIV.

This clone was picked up a small number of times. The V gene is TRBV27, the J gene TRBJ2-7; 11 bases are shared with TRBD2. With 6 bases clipped from V and 7 bases from J, the junction kept 5 bases outside the gene matches. Germline-derived CDR1 and CDR2 are MNHEY and SMNVEV (reference sequence). The CDR3 has 13 amino acids. CDR3 in amino acids: CASRLAGVLEQYF. The CDR3 nucleotides read TGTGCCAGCAGACTAGCGGGAGTCTTGGAGCAGTACTTC.

This chain links TRBV15 with TRBJ2-1; 8 bases fit TRBD1. Trimming removed 1 base from V and 5 bases from J; junction bases left unmatched: 4. The CDR3 is 15 amino acids. CDR1 is LNHNV, CDR2 YYDKDF, per germline (reference sequence). The chain's CDR3 is CATSRVAGGNNEQFF. The CDR3 DNA follows: TGTGCCACCAGCAGAGTGGCAGGGGGCAACAATGAGCAGTTCTTC.

The rearrangement joins TRBV20-1 to TRBJ2-4; D gene uncertain. Trimming removed 6 bases from V and 8 bases from J, with 11 bases in between. CDR3 length equals 11 residues. CDR1 is DFQATT, CDR2 SNEGSKA, per germline (reference sequence). The CDR3 bases are TGCAGTGCCAGCGATGTGGACATTCAGTACTTC. Translated, it gives CSASDVDIQYF.

This chain connects TRBV10-3 to TRBJ1-1; 8 bases fit TRBD1. Germline V gene sequence: CDR1 ENHRY, CDR2 SYGVKD. J lost 1 base, V lost 10 bases, and 8 bases had no gene match. This CDR3 has 14 residues. The DNA for the CDR3 is TGTGCCACCAGGGGCGGGACAGGGAACACTGAAGCTTTCTTT. It specifies CATRGGTGNTEAFF.

The chain carries TRBV5-1 and TRBJ2-7, with TRBD1 matching 7 bases. Germline-derived CDR1 and CDR2 are SGHRS and YFSETQ. This CDR3 spans 14 amino acids. V was clipped by 0 bases and J by 5 bases; unmatched bases: 5. Written as DNA, the CDR3 is TGCGCCAGCAGCTTGGGACAGGGTCTCAACGAGCAGTACTTC. Its translation: CASSLGQGLNEQYF. The complete variable domain, with remaining parts taken from reference TRBV5-1 and TRBJ2-7, reads KAGVTQTPRYLIKTRGQQVTLSCSPISGHRSVSWYQQTPGQGLQFLFEYFSETQRNKGNFPGRFSGRQFSNSRSEMNVSTLELGDSALYLCASSLGQGLNEQYFGPGTRLTVT.

V and J are TRBV11-2 and TRBJ2-1, with a possible D match to TRBD2 (6 bases). Germline V lookup: CDR1 SGHAT, CDR2 FQNNGV. The CDR3 length is 15 residues. Between the trimmed V and J ends, which lost 1 base and 2 bases, there was a span of 9 bases. Here the CDR3 reads CASSLGLATYNEQFF. As DNA, the CDR3 is TGTGCCAGCAGCTTAGGGCTAGCGACCTACAATGAGCAGTTCTTC. The full variable domain, its missing parts supplied by reference TRBV11-2 and TRBJ2-1, is EAGVAQSPRYKIIEKRQSVAFWCNPISGHATLYWYQQILGQGPKLLIQFQNNGVVDDSQLPKDRFSAERLKGVDSTLKIQPAKLEDSAVYLCASSLGLATYNEQFFGPGTRLTVL.

The V call is TRBV6-4, the J call TRBJ1-5; perhaps TRBD1 as D (6 bases). Germline CDR1 reads MRHNA; CDR2 reads SNTAGT. V was shortened by 9 bases and J by 0 bases, with 24 bases between the two germline ends. The CDR3 has 18 amino acids. CDR3 loop: CARGSGQNGRNSNQPQHF. CDR3 nucleotides: TGTGCCAGGGGGTCCGGACAGAATGGTCGCAATAGCAATCAGCCCCAGCATTTT.

This chain joins TRBV4-2 and TRBJ1-4; TRBD1 matches 8 bases. The CDR3 runs 15 residues. Germline V gene data show CDR1 as LGHNA and CDR2 as YNFKEQ. The V and J ends lost 4 bases and 3 bases, in that order; junction bases with no gene match: 4. The CDR3: CASSLTTGANEKLFF. In DNA, the CDR3 is TGTGCCAGCAGCCTTACGACAGGGGCTAATGAAAAACTGTTTTTT.

The chain recombines TRBV29-1 with TRBJ1-1; D uncertain. The CDR3 totals 12 residues. Trimming removed 3 bases at V and 1 base at J, with 6 bases between. Germline assignment: CDR1 SQVTM and CDR2 ANQGSEA. CDR3 sequence reads: CSVDGPNTEAFF. The CDR3 DNA follows: TGCAGCGTTGATGGGCCGAACACTGAAGCTTTCTTT. Looking up the rest from reference TRBV29-1 and TRBJ1-1 gives the full variable domain: SAVISQKPSRDICQRGTSLTIQCQVDSQVTMMFWYRQQPGQSLTLIATANQGSEATYESGFVIDKFPISRPNLTFSTLTVSNMSPEDSSIYLCSVDGPNTEAFFGQGTRLTVV.

This sequence joins TRBV6-6 and TRBJ1-2, with 7 bases lining up with TRBD1. The CDR3 loop spans 15 amino acids. The V gene's germline CDR1 is MNHNY and CDR2 SVGAGI (reference sequence). The junction had 7 bases not matched to a gene; V was cut back by 5 bases and J by 1 base. The CDR3 region has the DNA TGTGCCAGCAGTCCCATGGGACAGAGTAACTATGGCTACACCTTC. It translates to CASSPMGQSNYGYTF.